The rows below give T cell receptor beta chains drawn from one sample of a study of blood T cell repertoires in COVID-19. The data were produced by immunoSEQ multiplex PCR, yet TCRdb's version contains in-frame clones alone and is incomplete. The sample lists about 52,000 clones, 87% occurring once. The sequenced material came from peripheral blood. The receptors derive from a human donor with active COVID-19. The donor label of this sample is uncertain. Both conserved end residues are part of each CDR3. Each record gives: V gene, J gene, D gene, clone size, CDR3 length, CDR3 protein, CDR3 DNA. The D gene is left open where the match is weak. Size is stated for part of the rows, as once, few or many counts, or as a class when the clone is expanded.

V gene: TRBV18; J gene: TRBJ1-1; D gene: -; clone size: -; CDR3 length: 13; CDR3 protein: CASSAQMNTEAFF; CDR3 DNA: TGTGCCAGCTCAGCCCAGATGAACACTGAAGCTTTCTTT
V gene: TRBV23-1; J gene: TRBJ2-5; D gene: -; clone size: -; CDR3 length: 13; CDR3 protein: CAAVSPPKETQYF; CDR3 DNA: TGCGCCGCCGTTTCCCCACCTAAAGAGACCCAGTACTTC
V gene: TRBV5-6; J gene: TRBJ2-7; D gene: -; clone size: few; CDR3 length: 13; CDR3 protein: CASSLAHSGEQYF; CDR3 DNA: TGTGCCAGCAGCTTGGCCCATTCGGGGGAGCAGTACTTC
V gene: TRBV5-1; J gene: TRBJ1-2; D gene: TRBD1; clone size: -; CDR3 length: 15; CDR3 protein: CASSLGQGPYYGYTF; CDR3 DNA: TGCGCCAGCAGCTTGGGACAGGGGCCGTACTATGGCTACACCTTC
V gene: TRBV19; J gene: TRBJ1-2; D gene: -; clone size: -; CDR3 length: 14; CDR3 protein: CASSTQTVGAGYTF; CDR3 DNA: TGTGCCAGTAGTACCCAGACCGTAGGGGCTGGCTACACCTTC
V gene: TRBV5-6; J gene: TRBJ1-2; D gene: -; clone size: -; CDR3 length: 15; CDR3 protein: CASSPGIRIWDGYTF; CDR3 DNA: TGTGCCAGCAGCCCCGGGATCCGAATCTGGGATGGCTACACCTTC
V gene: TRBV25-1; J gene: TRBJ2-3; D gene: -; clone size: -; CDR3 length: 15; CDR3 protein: CASSNSARMTDTQYF; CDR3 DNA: TGTGCCAGCAGTAATTCGGCTAGGATGACAGATACGCAGTATTTT
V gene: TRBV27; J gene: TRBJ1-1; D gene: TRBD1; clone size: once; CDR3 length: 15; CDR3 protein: CASSSWNRGITEAFF; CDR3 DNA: TGTGCCAGCAGTTCCTGGAACAGGGGAATCACTGAAGCTTTCTTT
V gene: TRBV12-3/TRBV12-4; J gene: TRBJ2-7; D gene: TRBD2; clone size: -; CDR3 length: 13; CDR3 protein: CASREGLVSEQYF; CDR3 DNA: TGTGCCAGCAGGGAAGGACTAGTAAGCGAGCAGTACTTC
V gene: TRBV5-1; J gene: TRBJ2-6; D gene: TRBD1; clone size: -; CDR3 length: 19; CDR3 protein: CASSVPPGQGLSGANVLTF; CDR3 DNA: TGCGCCAGCAGCGTACCCCCGGGACAGGGCCTCTCTGGGGCCAACGTCCTGACTTTC
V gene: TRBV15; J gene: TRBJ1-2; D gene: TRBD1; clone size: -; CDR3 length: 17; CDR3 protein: CATSRVLGTASNYGYTF; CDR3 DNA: TGTGCCACCAGCAGAGTTCTTGGGACAGCGTCTAACTATGGCTACACCTTC
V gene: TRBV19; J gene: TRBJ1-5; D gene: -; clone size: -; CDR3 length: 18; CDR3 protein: CASSNEVVVGDSNQPQHF; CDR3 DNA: TGTGCCAGTAGTAATGAGGTGGTGGTAGGGGATAGCAATCAGCCCCAGCATTTT
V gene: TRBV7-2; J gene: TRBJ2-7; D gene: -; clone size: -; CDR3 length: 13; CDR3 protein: CASSLGRVYEQYF; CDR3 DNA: TGTGCCAGCAGCTTAGGGCGGGTCTACGAGCAGTACTTC
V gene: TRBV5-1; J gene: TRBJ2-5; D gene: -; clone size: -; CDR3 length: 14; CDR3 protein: CASSLVAEQETQYF; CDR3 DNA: TGCGCCAGCAGCTTGGTGGCAGAACAAGAGACCCAGTACTTC
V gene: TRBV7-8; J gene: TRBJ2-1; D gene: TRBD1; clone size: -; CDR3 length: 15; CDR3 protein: CASSAGGTGMNEQFF; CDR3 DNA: TGTGCCAGCAGCGCAGGCGGGACAGGGATGAATGAGCAGTTCTTC
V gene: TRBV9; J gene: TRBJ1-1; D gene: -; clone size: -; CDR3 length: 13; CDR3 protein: CASSVGGLGEAFF; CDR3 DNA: TGTGCCAGCAGCGTAGGGGGACTCGGTGAAGCTTTCTTT
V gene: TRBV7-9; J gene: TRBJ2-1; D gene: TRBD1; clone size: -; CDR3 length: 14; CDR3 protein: CASSLRQGSDEQFF; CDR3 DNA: TGTGCCAGCAGCTTACGACAGGGGTCTGATGAGCAGTTCTTC
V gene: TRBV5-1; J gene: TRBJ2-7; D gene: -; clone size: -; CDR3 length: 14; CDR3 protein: CASSLARGPYEQYF; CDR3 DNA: TGCGCCAGCAGCTTGGCCCGAGGGCCCTACGAGCAGTACTTC
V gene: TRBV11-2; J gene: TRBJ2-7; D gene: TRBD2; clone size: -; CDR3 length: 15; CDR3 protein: CASRESGGPTYEQYF; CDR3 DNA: TGTGCCAGCAGGGAGAGCGGGGGGCCAACCTACGAGCAGTACTTC
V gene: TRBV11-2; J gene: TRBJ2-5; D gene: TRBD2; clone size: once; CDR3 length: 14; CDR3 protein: CASSLTSGGSIPYF; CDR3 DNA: TGTGCCAGCAGCTTGACTAGCGGGGGCAGTATACCGTACTTC
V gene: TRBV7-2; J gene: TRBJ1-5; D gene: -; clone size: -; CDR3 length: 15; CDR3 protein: CASSFQGNVNQPQHF; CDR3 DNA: TGTGCCAGCAGCTTCCAGGGGAACGTTAATCAGCCCCAGCATTTT
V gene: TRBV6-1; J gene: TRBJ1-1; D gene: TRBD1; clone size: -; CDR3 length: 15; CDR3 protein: CASSDGTGLNTEAFF; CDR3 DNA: TGTGCCAGCAGTGATGGGACAGGGTTGAACACTGAAGCTTTCTTT